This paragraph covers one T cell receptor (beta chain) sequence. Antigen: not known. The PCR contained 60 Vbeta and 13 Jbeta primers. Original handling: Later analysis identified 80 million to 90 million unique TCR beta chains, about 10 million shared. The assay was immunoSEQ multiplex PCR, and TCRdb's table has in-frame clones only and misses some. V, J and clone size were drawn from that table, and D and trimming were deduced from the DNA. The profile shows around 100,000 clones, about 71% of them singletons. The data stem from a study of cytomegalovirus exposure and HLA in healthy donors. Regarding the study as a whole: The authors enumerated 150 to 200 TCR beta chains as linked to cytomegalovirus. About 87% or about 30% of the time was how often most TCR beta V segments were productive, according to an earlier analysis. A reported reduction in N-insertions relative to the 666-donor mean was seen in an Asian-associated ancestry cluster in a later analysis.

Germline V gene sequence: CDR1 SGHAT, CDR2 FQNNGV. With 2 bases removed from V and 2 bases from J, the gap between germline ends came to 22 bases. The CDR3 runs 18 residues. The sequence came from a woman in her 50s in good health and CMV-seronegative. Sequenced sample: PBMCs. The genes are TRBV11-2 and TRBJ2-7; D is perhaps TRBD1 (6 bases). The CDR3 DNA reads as TGTGCCAGCAGCTTAACGGGACAAGGGCTATCCGGGGCCTACGAGCAGTACTTC. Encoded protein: CASSLTGQGLSGAYEQYF.